One T cell receptor beta chain is described in this entry. Antigen specificity is unknown. Regarding treatment: oral pan-JAK inhibitor, 5-10 mg twice daily. These data come from a study of CD8+ T cells in alopecia areata. Overall study findings and caveats: Expanded CD8+ clones among the top 100, as well as scalp clonality, were significantly decreased by tofacitinib. Normal-skin resident alphabeta T cells also appear among scalp sample sequences.

RNA, once extracted, was reverse transcribed into cDNA for use as the sequencing template. Assay: immunoSEQ multiplex PCR; the TCRdb copy retains only in-frame clones and omits some. The table has 150,000 to 200,000 clones, roughly 60% seen once; the top ten hold 1%. The sample was CD4+ T cells sorted from blood, taken at week 24, from a patient treated with tofacitinib. The sequence was obtained from a human donor with alopecia areata.

The CDR3 protein is CASSSSGGGQETQYF. For the CDR3, the DNA is TGTGCCAGCAGTTCTAGCGGGGGGGGTCAAGAGACCCAGTACTTC. J is TRBJ2-5 and V is TRBV27; TRBD2 matches 12 bases. The CDR3 spans 15 residues. V trimming: 4 bases; J trimming: 2 bases; junction bases outside the gene matches: 2. Germline CDR1 reads MNHEY; CDR2 reads SMNVEV (reference sequence).